These T cell receptor beta chains were read from a single sample in a study of control samples from healthy donors and cancer patients. The protocol was immunoSEQ multiplex PCR, while the TCRdb copy is restricted to in-frame clones and leaves out a portion. The sample has fewer than 95,000 clones, just under 85% seen once. Sequencing was done on a sample of blood. These receptors all stem from a man aged 30-40 years in good health. Each CDR3 is given with its conserved first and last residue. A D gene is named only where the DNA matches it firmly. The size field is filled for only some rows; it gives once, few, many or a size class.

d_call	cdr3_length	j_call	clone_size	v_call	cdr3_nt	cdr3_aa
-	16	TRBJ1-5	-	TRBV5-6	TGTGCCAGCAGCCTTAGGGTCCGGGGATCGGGGCAGCCCCAGCATTTT	CASSLRVRGSGQPQHF
-	15	TRBJ2-2	-	TRBV5-1	TGCGCCAGCAGCTTGAACAGGGCCCGGGGCGGGGAGCTGTTTTTT	CASSLNRARGGELFF
-	15	TRBJ2-1	few	TRBV10-3	TGTGCCATCAGTGAGTCATCGTTGGGAGCCAATGAGCAGTTCTTC	CAISESSLGANEQFF
-	11	TRBJ1-2	-	TRBV20-1	TGCAGTGCCGGACGGATCTATGGCTACACCTTC	CSAGRIYGYTF
TRBD2	18	TRBJ2-2	-	TRBV4-2	TGTGCCAGCAGCCACGGGGGTAGCGGGGGGAGGAACACCGGGGAGCTGTTTTTT	CASSHGGSGGRNTGELFF
-	13	TRBJ1-2	-	TRBV6-1	TGTGCCAGCAGTGAGAGGCGAAACTATGGCTACACCTTC	CASSERRNYGYTF
-	13	TRBJ1-5	-	TRBV2	TGTGCCAGCCACCTGGGGGGTGGTCAGCCCCAGCATTTT	CASHLGGGQPQHF
-	15	TRBJ1-5	-	TRBV24-1	TGTGCCACCAGTGACGCCGGGACATACGATCAGCCCCAGCATTTT	CATSDAGTYDQPQHF
-	13	TRBJ1-1	-	TRBV2	TGTGCCAGCAAAGCGGGAAGTTTCGCTGAAGCTTTCTTT	CASKAGSFAEAFF
-	15	TRBJ1-3	many	TRBV11-1	TGTGCCAGCAGCTCGCCGGGTCTCTCTGGAAACACCATATATTTT	CASSSPGLSGNTIYF
-	13	TRBJ2-4	-	TRBV19	TGTGCCAGTAGTGGCTTTTTAAAAAACATTCAGTACTTC	CASSGFLKNIQYF
TRBD1	14	TRBJ2-5	-	TRBV30	TGTGCCTGGAGTTGGACAGGGCAGAAAGAGACCCAGTACTTC	CAWSWTGQKETQYF
-	16	TRBJ2-2	-	TRBV5-1	TGCGCCAGCAGCTTGGAAGGCGACAAGCTGGCCGGGGAGCTGTTTTTT	CASSLEGDKLAGELFF
-	12	TRBJ2-7	-	TRBV2	TGTGCCAGCAGAAAACAGGGCTACGAGCAGTACTTC	CASRKQGYEQYF
-	14	TRBJ2-1	-	TRBV9	TGTGCCAGCAGCCTAACCGGGACTTCCAATGAGCAGTTCTTC	CASSLTGTSNEQFF
TRBD1	17	TRBJ2-4	-	TRBV9	TGTGCCAGCAGCGTAGGAGACAGGGGCTACCTGCCGGACATTCAGTACTTC	CASSVGDRGYLPDIQYF
TRBD1	19	TRBJ2-6	-	TRBV5-1	TGCGCCAGCAGCCCGGCCGGGACAGGGGGCGGGTCTGGGGCCAACGTCCTGACTTTC	CASSPAGTGGGSGANVLTF
TRBD1	14	TRBJ1-2	-	TRBV29-1	TGCAGCGTTCAATTTCCCGGGACAGAGAATGGCTACACCTTC	CSVQFPGTENGYTF
-	13	TRBJ2-3	few	TRBV9	TGTGCCAGCAGTGGACAGTCCACAGATACGCAGTATTTT	CASSGQSTDTQYF
-	15	TRBJ2-7	-	TRBV7-2	TGTGCCAGCAGCTTAGTAGGGGTTAGGGCCTACGAGCAGTACTTC	CASSLVGVRAYEQYF
-	13	TRBJ1-1	-	TRBV6-5	TGTGCCAGCAGCCAGGGTCGGAACACTGAAGCTTTCTTT	CASSQGRNTEAFF
-	13	TRBJ1-1	-	TRBV28	TGTGCCAGCAGTTTGGGGCCTTTCACTTTGGCTTTCTTT	CASSLGPFTLAFF
-	15	TRBJ2-7	-	TRBV11-2	TGTGCCAGCAGCTTAGAGGGGACTTCAGCCCACGAGCAGTACTTC	CASSLEGTSAHEQYF
TRBD1	16	TRBJ1-4	-	TRBV30	TGTGCCTGGAATCCGGGACAGGGGTTATTAGGCGAAAAACTGTTTTTT	CAWNPGQGLLGEKLFF
-	15	TRBJ1-3	once	TRBV27	TGTGCCAGCAGCCTGTCCGGGAACTCTGGAAACACCATATATTTT	CASSLSGNSGNTIYF